The 18 T cell receptor beta chains in this list originate from one sample, sequenced in a study of cytomegalovirus exposure and HLA in healthy donors. Primers included in the PCR were 60 Vbeta and 13 Jbeta primers. The protocol was immunoSEQ multiplex PCR, while the TCRdb copy is restricted to in-frame clones and leaves out a portion. The sample has 230,000 or so clones, 80% to 95% seen once. The specimen sequenced was PBMCs. The receptor set was obtained from a girl aged 2-10 years in good health and CMV-seronegative.

CDR3 sequence reads: CAVGGDSYEQYF. CDR3 sequence (DNA): TGTGCGGTCGGCGGCGACTCCTACGAGCAGTACTTC. The V and J genes are TRBV10-3 and TRBJ2-7; D is unclear. From germline, CDR1 is ENHRY and CDR2 SYGVKD. This CDR3 contains 12 residues.

J is TRBJ2-7 and V is TRBV19, with TRBD1 matching 9 bases. The CDR3 sequence is 14 residues long. Germline lookup yields CDR1 LNHDA and CDR2 SQIVND (reference sequence). V gave up 6 bases and J gave up 4 bases; unmatched junction bases: 7. CDR3 in amino acids: CASSPGQGPYEQYF. The CDR3 DNA reads as TGTGCCAGTAGCCCGGGACAGGGTCCGTACGAGCAGTACTTC.

This chain uses TRBV30 with TRBJ2-2; 11 bases agree with TRBD1. Germline CDR1 and CDR2: GTSNPN and SVGIG (reference sequence). Trimming removed 5 bases from V and 7 bases from J; junction bases left unmatched: 6. The CDR3 contains 14 residues. Here the CDR3 reads CAWEGQGVVGELFF. In DNA form, the CDR3 reads TGTGCCTGGGAGGGACAGGGGGTTGTCGGGGAGCTGTTTTTT. Using reference TRBV30 and TRBJ2-2 for the parts outside the CDR3, the full variable domain is SQTIHQWPATLVQPVGSPLSLECTVEGTSNPNLYWYRQAAGRGLQLLFYSVGIGQISSEVPQNLSASRPQDRQFILSSKKLLLSDSGFYLCAWEGQGVVGELFFGEGSRLTVL.

V usage is TRBV18 and J usage is TRBJ1-1, with 8 bases matching TRBD1. This CDR3 is 14 amino acids long. Per germline, CDR1 KGHSH and CDR2 LQKENI. The J segment lost 4 bases and the V segment lost 5 bases, leaving 6 bases of the junction unmatched. The CDR3 DNA reads as TGTGCCAGCTCATCCGGGACAGGAGGCACTGAAGCTTTCTTT. It is translated as CASSSGTGGTEAFF.

The J gene is TRBJ1-2, the V gene TRBV29-1; possibly TRBD1 for D (5 bases). V was pared by 8 bases and J by 11 bases, with 15 bases between. There are 10 residues in the CDR3. The germline gives CDR1 SQVTM, CDR2 ANQGSEA. The CDR3 nucleotides read TGCAGCACAGGACGGCCCGGTTACACCTTC. Amino acids: CSTGRPGYTF.

The chain uses TRBV19 and TRBJ1-1; D gene unclear. The length of the CDR3 is 13 residues. Per the germline V gene, CDR1 is LNHDA and CDR2 is SQIVND (reference sequence). With 2 bases removed from V and 3 bases from J, the gap between germline ends came to 7 bases. The CDR3 region is CASSINRYTEAFF. The CDR3 DNA sequence: TGTGCCAGTAGTATAAACAGATACACTGAAGCTTTCTTT.

The chain has TRBV29-1 and TRBJ1-1; D is unclear. The CDR3 consists of 11 residues. V was pared by 4 bases and J by 4 bases, with 7 bases between. Germline CDR1 reads SQVTM; CDR2 reads ANQGSEA. CDR3 coding DNA: TGCAGCGTTGTAAGCGTCACTGAAGCTTTCTTT. Amino acids: CSVVSVTEAFF. The whole variable domain, remainder taken from reference TRBV29-1 and TRBJ1-1, is SAVISQKPSRDICQRGTSLTIQCQVDSQVTMMFWYRQQPGQSLTLIATANQGSEATYESGFVIDKFPISRPNLTFSTLTVSNMSPEDSSIYLCSVVSVTEAFFGQGTRLTVV.

J is TRBJ2-5 and V is TRBV7-9, with D possibly TRBD1 on 6 matching bases. The CDR3 runs 15 residues. V was trimmed by 7 bases and J by 5 bases, leaving 20 bases between them. Germline assignment: CDR1 SEHNR and CDR2 FQNEAQ (reference sequence). The CDR3 DNA sequence: TGTGCCAGCACCCTCGGACAGACAGCTGGGGAGACCCAGTACTTC. Translated: CASTLGQTAGETQYF.

This chain links TRBV18 with TRBJ1-3; D perhaps matches TRBD1 (5 bases). The germline V and J ends were trimmed by 2 bases and 4 bases, with 9 bases remaining between them. Germline V gives CDR1 KGHSH, CDR2 LQKENI. The length of the CDR3 is 14 residues. CDR3 nucleotide sequence: TGTGCCAGCTCACCAGCAGGGATGGGAAACACCATATATTTT. Its translation is CASSPAGMGNTIYF.

The chain is built from TRBV19 and TRBJ2-2, with 11 positions matching TRBD2. Germline CDR1 is LNHDA and CDR2 is SQIVND (reference sequence). The CDR3 loop spans 20 amino acids. The V and J ends lost 4 bases and 7 bases, in that order; junction bases with no gene match: 20. CDR3 DNA: TGTGCCAGTAGTACCCCCCCTAAATTACTAGCGGGGGTTAAGGACGGGGAGCTGTTTTTT. Protein sequence: CASSTPPKLLAGVKDGELFF.

This clone was observed once. The V call is TRBV27, the J call TRBJ1-1; D is ambiguous. CDR3 length: 14 residues. Per germline, CDR1 MNHEY and CDR2 SMNVEV (reference sequence). V was pared by 3 bases and J by 5 bases, with 13 bases between. CDR3 sequence (DNA): TGTGCCAGCAGTTTGTCAAGCCCGAGGACTGAAGCTTTCTTT. Amino acid sequence: CASSLSSPRTEAFF.

This clone was counted a single time. The chain recombines TRBV28 with TRBJ1-2; D is unclear. Germline-derived CDR1 and CDR2 are MDHEN and SYDVKM. Trimming pared 5 bases from V and 4 bases from J, leaving 14 bases between. This CDR3 spans 14 amino acids. The CDR3 is CASSQEHPSYGYTF. The CDR3 nucleotides are TGTGCCAGCAGTCAAGAACACCCATCCTATGGCTACACCTTC.

This clone was found once. This specimen includes other DNA sequences encoding the same CDR3. The chain has TRBV11-2 and TRBJ2-7; D is ambiguous. In germline, CDR1 is SGHAT, CDR2 FQNNGV. The CDR3 consists of 11 residues. V lost 4 bases and J 2 bases, leaving 3 bases between the germline ends. The DNA for the CDR3 is TGTGCCAGCAGCTCCACCTACGAGCAGTACTTC. It yields the protein CASSSTYEQYF.

This clone was picked up a small number of times. CDR3 loop: CASSFSTSGSREFF. Written as DNA, the CDR3 is TGTGCCAGCAGTTTTTCGACTAGCGGGAGTAGAGAGTTCTTC. The chain employs TRBV27 and TRBJ2-1, with 12 bases fitting TRBD2. V shed 3 bases, J shed 14 bases, and the junction held 8 bases outside the gene matches. This CDR3 region has 14 residues. Germline assignment: CDR1 MNHEY and CDR2 SMNVEV (reference sequence).

The gene calls are TRBV7-2 and TRBJ2-2; TRBD2 might be the D (6 bases). The CDR3 totals 15 residues. The V end lost 0 bases, the J end lost 3 bases, and 8 bases lay between the germline ends. The V gene's germline CDR1 is SGHTA and CDR2 FQGNSA. DNA for the CDR3: TGTGCCAGCAGCTTAGCGCGGGGTGACACCGGGGAGCTGTTTTTT. This gives the protein CASSLARGDTGELFF. The full variable domain, with the rest looked up from reference TRBV7-2 and TRBJ2-2, is GAGVSQSPSNKVTEKGKDVELRCDPISGHTALYWYRQSLGQGLEFLIYFQGNSAPDKSGLPSDRFSAERTGGSVSTLTIQRTQQEDSAVYLCASSLARGDTGELFFGEGSRLTVL.

This chain connects TRBV7-6 to TRBJ2-5, with D possibly being TRBD2 (6 bases). Trimming removed 1 base at V and 3 bases at J, with 6 bases between. Germline V gene lookup returns CDR1 SGHVS and CDR2 FNYEAQ. The CDR3 contains 13 residues. The CDR3 is CASSLGEEETQYF. The DNA for the CDR3 is TGTGCCAGCAGCTTAGGGGAGGAAGAGACCCAGTACTTC. Based on the CDR3 plus reference TRBV7-6 and TRBJ2-5, the full variable domain is GAGVSQSPRYKVTKRGQDVALRCDPISGHVSLYWYRQALGQGPEFLTYFNYEAQQDKSGLPNDRFSAERPEGSISTLTIQRTEQRDSAMYRCASSLGEEETQYFGPGTRLLVL.

J is TRBJ2-5 and V is TRBV5-1; D is unresolved. Germline V gene sequence: CDR1 SGHRS, CDR2 YFSETQ. The CDR3 length is 11 residues. V was pared by 4 bases and J by 3 bases, with 4 bases between. This CDR3 is CASSPKETQYF. DNA for the CDR3: TGCGCCAGCAGCCCTAAAGAGACCCAGTACTTC.

V gene TRBV7-2 combines with J gene TRBJ2-7, with 9 nucleotides matching TRBD2. V trimming: 5 bases; J trimming: 5 bases; junction bases outside the gene matches: 7. The CDR3 runs to 14 residues. The germline V gene has CDR1 SGHTA and CDR2 FQGNSA. The CDR3 bases are TGTGCCAGCAGCAGGGGACTAGCTTTCCACGAGCAGTACTTC. This gives the protein CASSRGLAFHEQYF.